The next 31 T cell receptor beta chains were all read from a single sample in a study of cytomegalovirus exposure and HLA in healthy donors. It was with 60 Vbeta and 13 Jbeta primers that the PCR ran. Sequencing used immunoSEQ multiplex PCR; TCRdb keeps in-frame clones, though not all of them. The table lists about 210,000 clones, about 80% of them singletons, with approximately 1.8% in the top ten. The specimen was PBMCs. These receptors were collected from a male donor in good health and CMV-seronegative.

This chain joins TRBV12-5 and TRBJ1-4; TRBD1 agrees at 7 bases. This CDR3 has 16 residues. Per germline, CDR1 LGHNT and CDR2 FRNRAP. J gave up 8 bases and V 4 bases, and 13 bases lay outside the gene matches. DNA for the CDR3: TGTGCTAGTGGTTGGGACCGGGACAGTGGTGGGGAAAAACTGTTTTTT. Protein sequence: CASGWDRDSGGEKLFF. Looking up the rest from reference TRBV12-5 and TRBJ1-4 gives the full variable domain: DARVTQTPRHKVTEMGQEVTMRCQPILGHNTVFWYRQTMMQGLELLAYFRNRAPLDDSGMPKDRFSAEMPDATLATLKIQPSEPRDSAVYFCASGWDRDSGGEKLFFGSGTQLSVL.

The J gene is TRBJ2-7, the V gene TRBV5-4; the D is unclear. Germline loops: CDR1 SGHNT, CDR2 YYREEE (reference sequence). The CDR3 covers 14 residues. The ends were cut back, 0 bases at V and 3 bases at J, with 10 bases in the middle. The CDR3 loop is CASSLGQVSYEQYF. The CDR3, as DNA: TGTGCCAGCAGCTTGGGTCAGGTAAGCTACGAGCAGTACTTC.

As regards this clone: Sequence at one end of the junction differs from germline and may be a read error. CDR3: CSSSLRRGGTEAFF. The CDR3 nucleotides are TGTTCCAGCAGCTTAAGAAGAGGGGGCACTGAAGCTTTCTTT. The chain couples TRBV7-9 to TRBJ1-1, with a weak D call TRBD1 (6 bases). This CDR3 region has 14 residues. Germline loops: CDR1 SEHNR, CDR2 FQNEAQ (reference sequence).

The J gene is TRBJ2-3, the V gene TRBV7-2, with D unresolved. The germline V gene encodes CDR1 SGHTA and CDR2 FQGNSA. This CDR3 region has 12 residues. V gave up 2 bases and J gave up 5 bases, with 5 bases separating them. Here the CDR3 DNA reads TGTGCCAGCAGCTTAAGCGTAGATACGCAGTATTTT. This encodes CASSLSVDTQYF.

V and J are TRBV7-2 and TRBJ2-2, with TRBD2 matching 8 bases. Germline V gene data show CDR1 as SGHTA and CDR2 as FQGNSA. The CDR3 is 15 amino acids. Trimming removed 4 bases from V and 7 bases from J; junction bases left unmatched: 8. The CDR3 loop is CASSSGGVRVGELFF. CDR3 nucleotide sequence: TGTGCCAGCAGCTCGGGGGGGGTACGGGTCGGGGAGCTGTTTTTT.

The chain employs TRBV27 and TRBJ2-1, with D uncertain. The V end lost 5 bases, the J end lost 5 bases, and 13 bases lay between the germline ends. From germline, CDR1 is MNHEY and CDR2 SMNVEV (reference sequence). The CDR3 covers 14 residues. CDR3 loop: CASSLNPLHNEQFF. For the CDR3, the DNA is TGTGCCAGCAGTCTAAACCCCCTCCACAATGAGCAGTTCTTC.

The chain is built from TRBV5-1 and TRBJ1-1, with D tentatively TRBD1 (6 bases). CDR1 SGHRS and CDR2 YFSETQ come from the germline V gene. This CDR3 region has 14 residues. V was trimmed by 4 bases and J by 0 bases, leaving 10 bases between them. The DNA of the CDR3 is TGCGCCAGCAGCGGACAGAGCATGAACACTGAAGCTTTCTTT. Translating it yields CASSGQSMNTEAFF.

The rearrangement uses TRBV15 and TRBJ2-7; D remains unclear. The CDR3 extends over 14 amino acids. Trimming left V 0 bases short and J 5 bases short, with 11 bases between. Looked up from germline, CDR1 is LNHNV and CDR2 is YYDKDF (reference sequence). The DNA of the CDR3 is TGTGCCACCAGCAGAGATCCTCAAACGGACGAGCAGTACTTC. Its translation: CATSRDPQTDEQYF.

This clone has only a few counts. This chain connects TRBV5-4 to TRBJ1-2, with 9 positions matching TRBD1. The junction had 2 bases not matched to a gene; V was cut back by 0 bases and J by 8 bases. This CDR3 comprises 13 residues. Germline V gene data show CDR1 as SGHNT and CDR2 as YYREEE (reference sequence). The CDR3 sequence is CASSLDGQGGYTF. CDR3 DNA: TGTGCCAGCAGCTTGGACGGACAGGGGGGCTACACCTTC.

This clone turned up a few times. V gene TRBV6-5 combines with J gene TRBJ1-1; the match to TRBD1 covers 8 bases. Trimming removed 4 bases from V and 3 bases from J; junction bases left unmatched: 10. CDR3 size: 16 residues. Germline values: CDR1 MNHEY, CDR2 SVGAGI. In DNA form, the CDR3 reads TGTGCCAGCAGTTCCTCGACAGGGGCGGGGTACACTGAAGCTTTCTTT. As protein: CASSSSTGAGYTEAFF.

This clone was seen more than once but under ten times. V is TRBV11-1 and J is TRBJ1-6, with TRBD1 matching 8 bases. Germline V gene lookup returns CDR1 SGHAT and CDR2 FQDESV (reference sequence). The V segment lost 4 bases and the J segment 9 bases; nucleotides outside the gene matches: 11. The CDR3 extends over 16 amino acids. DNA for the CDR3: TGTGCCAGCAGCTCCTCCAGGGGGCCTCGAATTTCACCCCTCCACTTT. Translation: CASSSSRGPRISPLHF.

This chain connects TRBV29-1 to TRBJ2-2; D possibly corresponds to TRBD2 (6 bases). The V and J ends lost 7 bases and 4 bases respectively, with 13 bases between them. This CDR3 has 13 residues. Germline assignment: CDR1 SQVTM and CDR2 ANQGSEA. CDR3 loop: CSASRRGTGELFF. The CDR3 DNA reads as TGCAGCGCCTCCAGGCGGGGCACCGGGGAGCTGTTTTTT.

V and J are TRBV5-1 and TRBJ1-4; the D gene is possibly TRBD1 (6 bases). The CDR3 length is 14 residues. Trimming removed 3 bases at V and 8 bases at J, with 14 bases between. Germline loops: CDR1 SGHRS, CDR2 YFSETQ. CDR3 sequence: CASSWAGDNEKLFF. Written as DNA, the CDR3 is TGCGCCAGCAGCTGGGCAGGGGACAACGAAAAACTGTTTTTT.

The CDR3: CASITAGPGGNEQFF. The DNA for the CDR3 is TGTGCCAGCATCACCGCAGGGCCAGGGGGCAATGAGCAGTTCTTC. The chain employs TRBV6-1 and TRBJ2-1; TRBD1 agrees at 7 bases. The CDR3 extends over 15 amino acids. Trimming cost V 7 bases and J 6 bases; bases outside gene matches: 12. Germline V lookup: CDR1 MNHNS, CDR2 SASEGT.

The V call is TRBV5-4, the J call TRBJ2-1; 15 nucleotides line up with TRBD2. The length of the CDR3 is 16 residues. The ends lost 4 bases at V and 9 bases at J; junction bases unmatched: 8. Germline V gene data show CDR1 as SGHNT and CDR2 as YYREEE (reference sequence). The CDR3, as DNA: TGTGCCAGCAGCGGGACTAGCGGGGGGCGGACCGGTGAGCAGTTCTTC. Its translation: CASSGTSGGRTGEQFF.

This chain links TRBV4-1 with TRBJ2-7, with 11 nucleotides matching TRBD2. Unmatched junction bases numbered 3, after V lost 0 bases and J lost 2 bases. CDR3 length: 16 residues. Germline V gives CDR1 MGHRA, CDR2 YSYEKL. The CDR3 is CASSQDETSGAYEQYF. The CDR3 DNA follows: TGCGCCAGCAGCCAAGACGAGACTAGCGGGGCCTACGAGCAGTACTTC.

The table lists this clone with a few counts. The V gene is TRBV4-2, the J gene TRBJ2-7; 7 nucleotides line up with TRBD1. The germline gives CDR1 LGHNA, CDR2 YNFKEQ. J lost 6 bases, V lost 4 bases, and 6 bases had no gene match. There are 13 residues in the CDR3. CDR3 nucleotides: TGTGCCAGCAGCCTAGGACAGGCCTCCGAGCAGTACTTC. Amino acids: CASSLGQASEQYF.

The table lists this clone with a count of one. This chain joins TRBV7-9 and TRBJ2-2; D gene ambiguous. Trimming removed 5 bases at V and 6 bases at J, with 7 bases between. Germline V CDR1 and CDR2: SEHNR, FQNEAQ (reference sequence). This CDR3 region has 12 residues. Written as DNA, the CDR3 is TGTGCCAGCAGCCACACCCCCGGGGAGCTGTTTTTT. Translating gives CASSHTPGELFF. The variable domain in full, with the rest retrieved from reference TRBV7-9 and TRBJ2-2, is DTGVSQNPRHKITKRGQNVTFRCDPISEHNRLYWYRQTLGQGPEFLTYFQNEAQLEKSRLLSDRFSAERPKGSFSTLEIQRTEQGDSAMYLCASSHTPGELFFGEGSRLTVL.

This chain uses TRBV7-9 with TRBJ1-1, with D maybe TRBD1 (5 bases). The V end was cut by 5 bases, the J end by 1 base, with 14 bases between. CDR3 length: 15 amino acids. CDR1 is SEHNR and CDR2 is FQNEAQ in the germline V gene (reference sequence). This CDR3 reads CASSAEGLGNTEAFF. For the CDR3, the DNA is TGTGCCAGCAGCGCGGAGGGACTGGGGAACACTGAAGCTTTCTTT.

V is TRBV18 and J is TRBJ2-7; 10 nucleotides align to TRBD1. J lost 4 bases, V lost 0 bases, and 3 bases had no gene match. The CDR3 is 15 amino acids. CDR1 and CDR2 from the germline V gene are KGHSH and LQKENI. The CDR3 region has the DNA TGTGCCAGCTCACCACCAGGGACAGGGGATTACGAGCAGTACTTC. Protein sequence: CASSPPGTGDYEQYF.

V is TRBV7-6 and J is TRBJ2-7; the match to TRBD2 covers 8 bases. This CDR3 comprises 13 residues. V lost 2 bases, J lost 6 bases, and 3 bases stayed unmatched. Germline V gene sequence: CDR1 SGHVS, CDR2 FNYEAQ. The CDR3 is CASSLSRGGEQYF. CDR3 sequence (DNA): TGTGCCAGCAGCTTATCCCGGGGGGGCGAGCAGTACTTC.

The V gene is TRBV28, the J gene TRBJ1-4; 8 bases align to TRBD1. The germline gives CDR1 MDHEN, CDR2 SYDVKM. V trimming: 5 bases; J trimming: 8 bases; junction bases outside the gene matches: 10. The CDR3 has 15 residues. CDR3 region: CASSLPQGAGEKLFF. The CDR3, as DNA: TGTGCCAGCAGTCTACCGCAGGGGGCGGGGGAAAAACTGTTTTTT.

V and J are TRBV2 and TRBJ2-1, with D maybe TRBD1 (6 bases). Germline V CDR1 and CDR2: SNHLY, FYNNEI. V lost 6 bases, J lost 0 bases, and 12 bases lay in between. This CDR3 comprises 15 residues. In DNA form, the CDR3 reads TGTGCCAGCAGCCCCGGGACATTCTCCTACAATGAGCAGTTCTTC. Encoded protein: CASSPGTFSYNEQFF.

On this clone: The sample contains more than one DNA sequence encoding this CDR3. CDR3 sequence: CASSVEGHYGYTF. DNA for the CDR3: TGTGCCAGCAGCGTGGAGGGTCACTATGGCTACACCTTC. The J gene is TRBJ1-2, the V gene TRBV9; D is unresolved. The CDR3 has 13 residues. CDR1 SGDLS and CDR2 YYNGEE come from the germline V gene. V shed 2 bases and J shed 3 bases, with 8 bases lying between them.

This clone has only one observation. This chain links TRBV9 with TRBJ2-2; TRBD1 matches at 9 bases. The CDR3 is 16 amino acids. Germline CDR1 is SGDLS and CDR2 is YYNGEE. The V gene end was trimmed by 4 bases and the J gene end by 4 bases; junction bases not matched to a gene: 8. In nucleotides, the CDR3 is TGTGCCAGCAGCCCCCGGACAGGGGTTTTCACCGGGGAGCTGTTTTTT. This codes for CASSPRTGVFTGELFF.

The chain employs TRBV29-1 and TRBJ2-1, with 7 bases identical to TRBD2. The CDR3 is 17 amino acids. The germline CDR1 and CDR2 sequences are SQVTM and ANQGSEA. Trimming removed 0 bases from V and 5 bases from J; junction bases left unmatched: 13. The CDR3: CSVEDPGVGGVHNEQFF. CDR3 DNA: TGCAGCGTTGAAGATCCCGGGGTTGGGGGGGTACACAATGAGCAGTTCTTC.

The chain combines TRBV27 with TRBJ2-2; 9 nucleotides align to TRBD2. The CDR3 has 15 residues. Germline lookup yields CDR1 MNHEY and CDR2 SMNVEV (reference sequence). J was trimmed by 7 bases and V by 7 bases; bases with no gene match: 10. Written as DNA, the CDR3 is TGTGCCAGCATCTCTAGCGGGGCGAGGGGCGGGGAGCTGTTTTTT. Translated: CASISSGARGGELFF.

The gene calls are TRBV9 and TRBJ2-7; 7 bases match TRBD2. The CDR3 runs 14 residues. With 0 bases clipped from V and 3 bases from J, the junction kept 3 bases outside the gene matches. Germline-derived CDR1 and CDR2 are SGDLS and YYNGEE. The CDR3 here is CASSVGGSGYEQYF. CDR3 bases: TGTGCCAGCAGCGTAGGCGGGAGTGGCTACGAGCAGTACTTC.

V and J are TRBV18 and TRBJ2-4; D perhaps matches TRBD1 (5 bases). Trimming took 3 bases from V and 1 from J, leaving 10 bases between them. This CDR3 spans 15 amino acids. The germline gives CDR1 KGHSH, CDR2 LQKENI. The CDR3 reads CASSPFSGAKNIQYF. The CDR3 DNA follows: TGTGCCAGCTCACCCTTTTCAGGGGCCAAAAACATTCAGTACTTC.

This sequence joins TRBV6-6 and TRBJ1-4; 8 positions match TRBD1. Germline CDR1 is MNHNY and CDR2 is SVGAGI (reference sequence). V gave up 6 bases and J gave up 5 bases; unmatched junction bases: 5. This CDR3 comprises 14 residues. The CDR3 loop reads CASSPRGQNEKLFF. The CDR3 region has the DNA TGTGCCAGCAGCCCCAGGGGGCAAAATGAAAAACTGTTTTTT.

On this clone itself: The sample contains more than one DNA sequence encoding this CDR3. The CDR3 coding sequence is TGTGCCAGCAGTGAAGGGCTAGCGGGGGGTCAAGAGACCCAGTACTTC. Translation gives CASSEGLAGGQETQYF. The chain carries TRBV6-1 and TRBJ2-5; 11 bases fit TRBD2. The germline CDR1 and CDR2 sequences are MNHNS and SASEGT. The CDR3 extends over 16 amino acids. V lost 1 base to trimming and J lost 2 bases; unmatched junction nucleotides: 3.